This entry concerns a single T cell receptor beta chain. The antigen remains undetermined. The record originates from a study of cytomegalovirus exposure and HLA in healthy donors. Study overall: The study's early data release held about 77 million unique TCRs from HLA-typed donors. Whole-study findings and limits: Per a prior analysis, the majority of TCR beta V segments were productive roughly 87% or roughly 30% of the time. The later analysis indicated that the majority of CMV-associated TCR beta chains appeared HLA-restricted.

Germline assignment: CDR1 SGHDT and CDR2 YYEEEE. The CDR3 spans 15 residues. Trimming stripped 4 bases from V and 1 base from J, with 14 bases between. PCR was performed using 60 Vbeta and 13 Jbeta primers. Here immunoSEQ multiplex PCR was the method, and the copy in TCRdb shows in-frame clones only, minus some. The sample lists about 130,000 clones, about 79% occurring once. This clonotype was sampled from a woman aged 18-29 years in good health and CMV-seropositive. The chain couples TRBV5-6 to TRBJ1-1; D gene ambiguous. Material for sequencing was PBMCs. The CDR3 protein is CASSPLFPTNTEAFF. The CDR3 coding sequence is TGTGCCAGCAGCCCACTATTTCCCACGAACACTGAAGCTTTCTTT.